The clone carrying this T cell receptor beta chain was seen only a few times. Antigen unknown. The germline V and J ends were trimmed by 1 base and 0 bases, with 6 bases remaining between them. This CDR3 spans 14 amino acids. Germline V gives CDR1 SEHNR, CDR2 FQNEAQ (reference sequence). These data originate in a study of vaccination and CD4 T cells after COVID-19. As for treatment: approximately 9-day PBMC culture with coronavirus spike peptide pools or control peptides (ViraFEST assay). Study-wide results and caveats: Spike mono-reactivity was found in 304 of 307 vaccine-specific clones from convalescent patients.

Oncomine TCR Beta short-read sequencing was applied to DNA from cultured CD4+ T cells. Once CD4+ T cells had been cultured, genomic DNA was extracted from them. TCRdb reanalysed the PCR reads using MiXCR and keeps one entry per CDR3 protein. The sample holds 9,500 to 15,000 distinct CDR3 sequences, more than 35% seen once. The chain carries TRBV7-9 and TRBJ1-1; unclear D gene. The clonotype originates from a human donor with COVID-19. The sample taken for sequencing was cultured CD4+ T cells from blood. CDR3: CASSLEGLNTEAFF. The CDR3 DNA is TGTGCCAGCAGCTTAGAAGGCCTGAACACTGAAGCTTTCTTT.